This T cell receptor beta chain is from a study of blood T cell repertoires in COVID-19. Background on the study: Sources were T cells, B-cell-depleted T cells, or PBMCs; the material itself was cDNA or gDNA.

Trimming took 0 bases from V and 5 from J, leaving 13 bases between them. Germline CDR1 LGHNA, CDR2 YNFKEQ. The CDR3 is 16 residues long. Produced via immunoSEQ multiplex PCR; TCRdb's table is partial and in-frame only. The data hold 150,000 to 160,000 clones, with around 85% observed a single time. The sample was peripheral blood. The sequence was collected from a man aged 55 to 69 with COVID-19, enrolled during active disease. The chain links TRBV4-2 to TRBJ1-4, with D unresolved. The CDR3 coding sequence is TGTGCCAGCAGCCAAGAAGCGAGGGCGAAGAATGAAAAACTGTTTTTT. Encoded protein: CASSQEARAKNEKLFF.